This entry lists 13 T cell receptor beta chains sequenced from one sample in a study of graft-versus-host responses after intestinal transplantation. This table comes from immunoSEQ multiplex PCR, and its TCRdb copy is limited to in-frame clones, with some not included. The top ten clones hold about 6.7% of a sample with roughly 69,000 clones, roughly 92% of them seen once. The sample consisted of bone marrow, taken 700 to 750 days after intestinal transplantation. Source of these receptors: a human patient who received an intestinal transplant, so some T cells may come from the graft donor.

The gene calls are TRBV2 and TRBJ2-7, with 7 positions matching TRBD2. This CDR3 comprises 15 residues. J was trimmed by 3 bases and V by 2 bases; bases with no gene match: 7. CDR1 is SNHLY, CDR2 FYNNEI, per germline. CDR3 in amino acids: CASSESLAVGYEQYF. CDR3 sequence (DNA): TGTGCCAGCAGTGAAAGCCTAGCGGTGGGCTACGAGCAGTACTTC.

Concerning this clone itself: Compared with germline, one end of the junction differs, possibly owing to a read error. V is TRBV27 and J is TRBJ1-6; D uncertain. The V gene's germline CDR1 is MNHEY and CDR2 SMNVEV (reference sequence). The CDR3 spans 17 residues. DNA for the CDR3: TGTGCCAGCAGTTTGGTCTTTGCGCCGACTGATAATCCACCCCTCCACTTT. Residues: CASSLVFAPTDNPPLHF.

In this sample, this clone turned up once. The genes are TRBV9 and TRBJ2-2, with TRBD2 identical over 13 bases. V was pared by 2 bases and J by 4 bases, with 8 bases of the junction left unmatched. The V gene's germline CDR1 is SGDLS and CDR2 YYNGEE. The CDR3 is 18 residues long. The CDR3 DNA sequence: TGTGCCAGCAGCGTGAGACTAGCGGGAGGAATAGGCACCGGGGAGCTGTTTTTT. This gives the protein CASSVRLAGGIGTGELFF.

A single count supports this clone. DNA for the CDR3: TGTGCCAGCTACGAGACTAGCGGGGGGGAGGGCGAGCAGTACTTC. It encodes CASYETSGGEGEQYF. V gene TRBV2 combines with J gene TRBJ2-7; 14 nucleotides agree with TRBD2. Germline-derived CDR1 and CDR2 are SNHLY and FYNNEI. The trim removed 8 bases at V and 6 bases at J, leaving 9 bases unmatched. The CDR3 consists of 15 residues.

This clone has a single count. The chain carries TRBV13 and TRBJ2-1; D may match TRBD1 or TRBD2 (7 bases each). This CDR3 spans 15 amino acids. Germline assignment: CDR1 PRHDT and CDR2 FYEKMQ (reference sequence). Trimming took off 8 bases at V and 0 bases at J, with 14 bases between the two ends. CDR3 sequence (DNA): TGTGCCAGCCAGGGGGGGGGCAGCTCCTACAATGAGCAGTTCTTC. Its protein product is CASQGGGSSYNEQFF. Variable domain in full (rest from reference TRBV13 and TRBJ2-1): AAGVIQSPRHLIKEKRETATLKCYPIPRHDTVYWYQQGPGQDPQFLISFYEKMQSDKGSIPDRFSAQQFSDYHSELNMSSLELGDSALYFCASQGGGSSYNEQFFGPGTRLTVL.

The rearrangement joins TRBV6-5 to TRBJ1-1; unclear D gene. The CDR3 length is 15 residues. With 0 bases removed from V and 1 base from J, the gap between germline ends came to 9 bases. Germline V gives CDR1 MNHEY, CDR2 SVGAGI. CDR3 loop: CASSYSDWTNTEAFF. Written as DNA, the CDR3 is TGTGCCAGCAGTTACTCGGACTGGACGAACACTGAAGCTTTCTTT.

The gene calls are TRBV27 and TRBJ2-3; 8 nucleotides align to TRBD1. V gave up 5 bases and J gave up 0 bases; unmatched junction bases: 22. This CDR3 is built from 21 residues. CDR1 and CDR2 (germline): MNHEY, SMNVEV (reference sequence). CDR3 nucleotide sequence: TGTGCCAGCAGTCCAACGCCTTCCGGGACAGGATTTTTCAGAAGCACAGATACGCAGTATTTT. It encodes CASSPTPSGTGFFRSTDTQYF.

The V gene is TRBV19, the J gene TRBJ2-7, with 13 bases matching TRBD2. Germline V lookup: CDR1 LNHDA, CDR2 SQIVND (reference sequence). The CDR3 is 16 residues long. With V trimmed by 4 bases and J by 4 bases, 7 bases remained unmatched. The CDR3 sequence: CASSTQTSGRLYEQYF. CDR3 nucleotide sequence: TGTGCCAGTAGTACCCAGACTAGCGGGAGGCTATACGAGCAGTACTTC.

The chain has TRBV11-1 and TRBJ1-2; TRBD1 might be the D (6 bases). The V end lost 5 bases, the J end lost 5 bases, and 18 bases lay between the germline ends. CDR3 length: 15 residues. Germline CDR1 reads SGHAT; CDR2 reads FQDESV (reference sequence). CDR3 nucleotides: TGTGCCAGCAGCGAACACAGGGTTCTGATATATGGCTACACCTTC. Protein product: CASSEHRVLIYGYTF.

This chain connects TRBV7-9 to TRBJ2-7; a possible D gene is TRBD1 (5 bases). Germline CDR1 is SEHNR and CDR2 is FQNEAQ (reference sequence). Trimming stripped 1 base from V and 1 base from J, with 8 bases between. CDR3 length equals 14 residues. CDR3 in DNA: TGTGCCAGCAGCTTAGGGAGACAGTCCTACGAGCAGTACTTC. Amino acids: CASSLGRQSYEQYF. Complete variable domain (other parts from reference TRBV7-9 and TRBJ2-7): DTGVSQNPRHKITKRGQNVTFRCDPISEHNRLYWYRQTLGQGPEFLTYFQNEAQLEKSRLLSDRFSAERPKGSFSTLEIQRTEQGDSAMYLCASSLGRQSYEQYFGPGTRLTVT.

This chain links TRBV7-2 with TRBJ2-6; D gene uncertain. This CDR3 region has 14 residues. The germline V and J ends were trimmed by 4 bases and 0 bases, with 4 bases remaining between them. Germline assignment: CDR1 SGHTA and CDR2 FQGNSA. CDR3: CASSWGSGANVLTF. DNA of the CDR3: TGTGCCAGCAGCTGGGGCTCTGGGGCCAACGTCCTGACTTTC.

V gene TRBV7-9 combines with J gene TRBJ1-6, with 8 positions matching TRBD1. The CDR3 consists of 17 residues. The ends lost 2 bases at V and 9 bases at J; junction bases unmatched: 12. Germline CDR1 is SEHNR and CDR2 is FQNEAQ (reference sequence). DNA of the CDR3: TGTGCCAGCAGCTTACGCCCAACAGACAGGGGAATTTCACCCCTCCACTTT. Its translation is CASSLRPTDRGISPLHF.

The V call is TRBV4-1, the J call TRBJ2-5; TRBD1 might be the D (5 bases). The CDR3 is 13 residues long. V lost 2 bases, J lost 2 bases, and 6 bases lay in between. CDR1 and CDR2 from the germline V gene are MGHRA and YSYEKL. The CDR3 DNA follows: TGCGCCAGCAGCCAACAGGGTCAAGAGACCCAGTACTTC. Its translation: CASSQQGQETQYF.